This T cell receptor beta chain was documented in a study of blood T cells in healthy people across ages (dated by TCRdb to between 2015 and 2016). Concerning the study at large: In model experiments, template switching captured about one uniquely barcoded TCR beta cDNA molecule for every two T cells. Using deep sequencing normalized with unique cDNA molecular identifiers, the study measured how TCR beta repertoire diversity changes with age. The donors were divided into four age groups: young (average about 16 years), middle-aged (roughly 40), aged (roughly 66) and long-lived (roughly 88). To avoid experimental bias, donors of different ages were randomly spread across the sequencing lanes. Using the same blood draw, the study looked at two additional independent replicas of 1 million unique cDNA reads for two donors, one aged 18 to 30 and the other aged 80 or older. What the research found in general, with its limitations: The long-lived group showed more naive CD4+ T cells, fewer expanded clones and increased TCR diversity than the aged group, suggesting age selection. Estimates of total diversity based on one million sequenced T cells were regarded as lower bounds and as underestimates. Since profiling was done on bulk unsorted PBMCs, naive and antigen-experienced compartments could not be conclusively compared. The CMV infection status of donors was not known, potentially confounding age-related changes in expanded clonotypes. A strong correlation was found between observed TCR beta diversity and the percentage of naive T cells measured by flow cytometry. Observed TCR beta diversity per million T cells fell roughly linearly with age, and a significant reduction was already apparent by age about 43.

In its sample, this clonotype was seen a few times. The target of this receptor is not known. It has no much larger one-base neighbor in the sample; base qualities were not kept. Donors were under 40 systemically healthy Caucasian individuals from Russia aged about 6 to 100 years. Around 9.7 milliliters of peripheral blood were collected from each donor into EDTA-treated Vacutainer tubes. Ficoll-Paque density-gradient centrifugation was used to isolate PBMCs, with at least 7 million obtained per sample. Total RNA, at least 5 micrograms per sample, was extracted from PBMCs with Trizol reagent. Naive CD45RAhigh/CD27high T cell percentages were measured by flow cytometry on a PBMC aliquot from every donor. Measured from the cysteine to the phenylalanine, the CDR3 is 14 residues long. Only CDR3 DNA remains: 42 bases, in frame from the first base. The junction shows trimming of 5 bases on V and 3 bases on J, plus 11 bases between the germline ends. The germline V gene (reference sequence) sets CDR1 to PRHDT and CDR2 to FYEKMQ.

Library prep was done by 5' RACE. TCRdb names Illumina HiSeq 2500 as the instrument used. A second roughly 6 to 11 cycle PCR used a sample-barcoded 5' primer and a J-beta primer mix. A unique molecular identifier was introduced onto each TCR beta cDNA molecule by a template-switch 5' adaptor carrying 12 random nucleotides. Each sample yielded at least 3 million CDR3-containing paired-end reads. First-strand cDNA was synthesized from all RNA with the Mint cDNA synthesis kit, primed by a TRBC-specific oligonucleotide. After uracil-DNA glycosylase treatment, a first 18-cycle PCR used universal primers M1SS and BC2_uni_R on all cDNA. The authors processed their data as follows. Each sample was normalized by randomly selecting 1 million high-quality reads, each carrying a distinct molecular identifier. Instead of being binned into consensus sequences, reads that shared molecular identifiers were thrown out. MiTCR, with a Q25 quality threshold and the strictest error-elimination algorithm, was used for CDR3 identification, clonotype clustering and error correction. Lower-bound total TCR beta diversity was estimated with a nonparametric unseen species model using Euler transformation. TCRdb itself trimmed the public reads at Q25 with fastp, ran MiXCR and retained productive beta chains. Identical CDR3 protein sequences are pooled into one entry, listed with their most common genes and DNA. TCRdb, rather than the study authors, made the V and J calls. The sample table lists about 770,000 distinct CDR3 sequences, under 45% of them with a count of one. Around 21% of the sample lies in the top ten.

Recombination connected TRBV13 to TRBJ2-1, with an unclear D gene assignment. Source material: blood. This TCR was sampled from a man aged 55 to 70 in good health. The CDR3 region: CASSQRTSYNEQFF. Read as DNA, the sequence is TGTGCCAGCAGCCAAAGGACCAGCTACAATGAGCAGTTCTTC.